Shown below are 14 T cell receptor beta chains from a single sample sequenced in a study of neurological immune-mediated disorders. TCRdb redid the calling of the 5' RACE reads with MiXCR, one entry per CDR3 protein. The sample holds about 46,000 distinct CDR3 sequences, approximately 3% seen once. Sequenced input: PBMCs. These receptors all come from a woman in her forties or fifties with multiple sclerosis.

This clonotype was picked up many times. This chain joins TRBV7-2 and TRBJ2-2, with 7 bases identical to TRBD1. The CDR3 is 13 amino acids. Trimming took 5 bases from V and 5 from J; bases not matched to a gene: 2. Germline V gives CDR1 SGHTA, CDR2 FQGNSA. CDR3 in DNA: TGTGCCAGCAGCCCGGACAGGACCGGGGAGCTGTTTTTT. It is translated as CASSPDRTGELFF.

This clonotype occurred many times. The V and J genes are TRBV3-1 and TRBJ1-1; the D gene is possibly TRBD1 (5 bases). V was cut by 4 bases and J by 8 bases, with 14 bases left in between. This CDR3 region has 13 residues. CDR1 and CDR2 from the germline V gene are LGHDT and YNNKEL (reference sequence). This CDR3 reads CASSPPQGSEAFF. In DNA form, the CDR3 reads TGTGCCAGCAGCCCCCCGCAGGGTTCGGAAGCTTTCTTT.

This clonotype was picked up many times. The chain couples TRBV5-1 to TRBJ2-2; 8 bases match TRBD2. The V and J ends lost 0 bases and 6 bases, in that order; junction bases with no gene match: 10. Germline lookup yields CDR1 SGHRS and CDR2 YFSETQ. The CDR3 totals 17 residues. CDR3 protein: CASSLEKGLEVPGELFF. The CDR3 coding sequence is TGCGCCAGCAGCTTGGAAAAGGGACTAGAGGTTCCCGGGGAGCTGTTTTTT.

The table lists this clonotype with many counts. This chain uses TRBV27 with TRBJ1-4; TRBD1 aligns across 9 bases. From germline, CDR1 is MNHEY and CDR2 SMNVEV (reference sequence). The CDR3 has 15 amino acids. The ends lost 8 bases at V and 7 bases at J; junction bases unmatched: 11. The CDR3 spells CASRPQGALGEKLFF. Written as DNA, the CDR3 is TGTGCCAGCCGACCACAGGGGGCTCTCGGTGAAAAACTGTTTTTT.

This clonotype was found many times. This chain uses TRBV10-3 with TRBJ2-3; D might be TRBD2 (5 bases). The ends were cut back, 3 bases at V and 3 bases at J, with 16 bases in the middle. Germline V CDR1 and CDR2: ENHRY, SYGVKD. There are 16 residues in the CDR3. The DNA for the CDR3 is TGTGCCATCAGTGACAAGACCTCCTGGGAGACAGATACGCAGTATTTT. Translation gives CAISDKTSWETDTQYF.

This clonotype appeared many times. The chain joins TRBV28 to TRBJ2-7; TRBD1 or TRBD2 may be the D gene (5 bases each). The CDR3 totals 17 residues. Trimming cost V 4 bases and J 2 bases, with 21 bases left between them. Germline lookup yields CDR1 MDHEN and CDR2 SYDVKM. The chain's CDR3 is CASSSPRGVTVTYEQYF. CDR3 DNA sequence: TGTGCCAGCAGTTCTCCACGGGGCGTAACGGTAACCTACGAGCAGTACTTC.

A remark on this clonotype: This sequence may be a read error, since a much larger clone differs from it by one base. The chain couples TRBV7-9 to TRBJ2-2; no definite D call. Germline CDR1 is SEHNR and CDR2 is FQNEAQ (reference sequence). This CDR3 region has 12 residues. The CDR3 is CDRKIEAGELFF. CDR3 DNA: TGTGACAGAAAGATCGAGGCCGGGGAGCTGTTTTTT.

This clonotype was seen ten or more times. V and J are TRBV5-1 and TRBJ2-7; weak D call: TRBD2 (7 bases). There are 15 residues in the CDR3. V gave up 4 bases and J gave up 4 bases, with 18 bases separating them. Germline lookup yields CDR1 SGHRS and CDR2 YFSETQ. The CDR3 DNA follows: TGCGCCAGCAGCCTGGGAGGGGGATTGAGATACGAGCAGTACTTC. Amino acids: CASSLGGGLRYEQYF.

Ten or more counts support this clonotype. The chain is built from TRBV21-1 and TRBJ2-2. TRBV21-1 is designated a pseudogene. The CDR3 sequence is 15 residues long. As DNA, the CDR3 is TGTGCCAGCAGCAAAGTTGGCGGGATCACCGGGGAGCTGTTTTTT. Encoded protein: CASSKVGGITGELFF.

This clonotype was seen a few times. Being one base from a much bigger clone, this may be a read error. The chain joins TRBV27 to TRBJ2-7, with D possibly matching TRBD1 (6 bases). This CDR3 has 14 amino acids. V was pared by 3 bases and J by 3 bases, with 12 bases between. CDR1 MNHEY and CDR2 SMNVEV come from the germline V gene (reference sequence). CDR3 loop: CASSLVKGVYEQYF. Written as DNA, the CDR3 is TGTGCCAGCAGTTTGGTGAAGGGGGTCTACGAGCAGTACTTC.

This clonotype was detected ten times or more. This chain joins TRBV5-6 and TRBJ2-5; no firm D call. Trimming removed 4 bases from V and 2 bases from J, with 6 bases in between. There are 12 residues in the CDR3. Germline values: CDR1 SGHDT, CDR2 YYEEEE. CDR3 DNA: TGTGCCAGCAGCCGTCCTCAAGAGACCCAGTACTTC. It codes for CASSRPQETQYF. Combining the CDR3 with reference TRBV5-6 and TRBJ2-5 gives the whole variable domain DAGVTQSPTHLIKTRGQQVTLRCSPKSGHDTVSWYQQALGQGPQFIFQYYEEEERQRGNFPDRFSGHQFPNYSSELNVNALLLGDSALYLCASSRPQETQYFGPGTRLLVL.

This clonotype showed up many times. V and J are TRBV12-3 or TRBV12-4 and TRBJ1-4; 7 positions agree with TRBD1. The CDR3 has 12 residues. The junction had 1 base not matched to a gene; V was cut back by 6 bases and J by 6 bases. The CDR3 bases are TGTGCCAGCAGGCAGGGGGATGAAAAACTGTTTTTT. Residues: CASRQGDEKLFF.

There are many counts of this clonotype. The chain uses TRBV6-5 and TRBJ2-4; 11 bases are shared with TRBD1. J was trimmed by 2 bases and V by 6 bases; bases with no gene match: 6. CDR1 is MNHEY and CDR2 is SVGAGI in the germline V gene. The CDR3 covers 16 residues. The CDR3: CASRRGQGATKNIQYF. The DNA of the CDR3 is TGTGCCAGCAGGAGAGGACAGGGGGCGACCAAAAACATTCAGTACTTC.

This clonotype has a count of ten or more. CDR3 DNA: TGTGCCAGCAGTTTCGGCAGGGGGCAGGAGACCCAGTACTTC. Amino acids: CASSFGRGQETQYF. The chain is built from TRBV12-3 or TRBV12-4 and TRBJ2-5, with 8 bases lining up with TRBD1. V shed 3 bases, J shed 5 bases, and the junction held 5 bases outside the gene matches. This CDR3 is built from 14 residues.